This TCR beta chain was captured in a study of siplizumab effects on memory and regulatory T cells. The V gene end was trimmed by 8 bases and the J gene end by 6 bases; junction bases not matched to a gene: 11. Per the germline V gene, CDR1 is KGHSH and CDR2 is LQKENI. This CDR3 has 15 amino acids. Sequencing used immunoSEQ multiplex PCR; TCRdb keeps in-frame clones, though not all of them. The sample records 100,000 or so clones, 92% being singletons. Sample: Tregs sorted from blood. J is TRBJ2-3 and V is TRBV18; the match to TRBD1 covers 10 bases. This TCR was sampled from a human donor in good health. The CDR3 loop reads CASNDRGQSSDTQYF. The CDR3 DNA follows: TGTGCCAGCAACGACAGGGGGCAATCTTCGGATACGCAGTATTTT.